The 27 T cell receptor beta chains presented below share a single source sample, sequenced in a study of Ad26.COV2.S vaccination and SARS-CoV-2 variants (dated by TCRdb to the early 2020s). The library was generated by the immunoSEQ multiplex PCR assay. As stored in TCRdb, this immuneACCESS dataset retains in-frame rearrangements with V and J assigned. A fraction of the clones does not appear; measured against another copy, unresolved V genes explain less than half of the discrepancy, and the remainder lacks a known reason. In all, the sample holds about 320,000 clones, and almost 90% of those were seen once. The leading ten clones occupy 4.5% to 5.5% of the sample. The sample's treatment or condition label, decoded: roughly 18 received Ad26.COV2.S at low or high dose, single or two shots; about 5 received placebo; per-sample allocation not given. For vaccine and placebo recipients, repertoires were sequenced using samples collected on day 63 after the first injection.

The sequencing used peripheral blood, collected in a trial of Ad26.COV2.S vaccine versus placebo. The receptors shown here come from a person between 18 and 59 years old who received the Ad26.COV2.S COVID-19 vaccine or a placebo.

V and J are TRBV30 and TRBJ2-5; D remains ambiguous. CDR1 and CDR2 (germline): GTSNPN, SVGIG (reference sequence). The CDR3 is 13 amino acids. Deletions cut 4 bases from V and 3 bases from J, with 12 bases between. This CDR3 reads CAWNGNRKETQYF. The DNA for the CDR3 is TGTGCCTGGAATGGTAACAGAAAAGAGACCCAGTACTTC.

This clone showed up just once. This sequence joins TRBV21-1 and TRBJ1-2; no check of the table's D call, TRBD1, against the DNA was made. TRBV21-1 is marked as a pseudogene. The CDR3 sequence is 16 residues long. The CDR3: CASSSRDRGMGYGYTF. As DNA, the CDR3 is TGTGCCAGCAGCAGCCGGGACAGGGGAATGGGTTATGGCTACACCTTC.

The chain has TRBV12-5 and TRBJ2-2; no definite D call. The CDR3 sequence is 14 residues long. V was trimmed by 5 bases and J by 6 bases, leaving 13 bases between them. Per the germline V gene, CDR1 is LGHNT and CDR2 is FRNRAP. CDR3 in DNA: TGTGCTAGTGGTCCAGAGACCCTTGCCGGGGAGCTGTTTTTT. As protein: CASGPETLAGELFF.

V is TRBV19 and J is TRBJ2-3; TRBD1 might be the D (6 bases). V was pared by 4 bases and J by 4 bases, with 15 bases between. CDR1 and CDR2 from the germline V gene are LNHDA and SQIVND (reference sequence). The CDR3 consists of 15 residues. The CDR3 protein is CASSTTYNRADTQYF. The CDR3 DNA sequence: TGTGCCAGTAGTACCACGTACAACAGGGCAGATACGCAGTATTTT. Filled out from reference TRBV19 and TRBJ2-3, the complete variable domain reads DGGITQSPKYLFRKEGQNVTLSCEQNLNHDAMYWYRQDPGQGLRLIYYSQIVNDFQKGDIAEGYSVSREKKESFPLTVTSAQKNPTAFYLCASSTTYNRADTQYFGPGTRLTVL.

The chain joins TRBV5-1 to TRBJ1-4, with 8 bases that match TRBD1. The germline V gene encodes CDR1 SGHRS and CDR2 YFSETQ. The CDR3 loop spans 13 amino acids. J was trimmed by 7 bases and V by 4 bases; bases with no gene match: 3. CDR3 bases: TGCGCCAGCAGCCCTGGACAGGGTGAAAAACTGTTTTTT. Translating gives CASSPGQGEKLFF.

The chain recombines TRBV13 with TRBJ2-7; unclear D gene. Germline CDR1 reads PRHDT; CDR2 reads FYEKMQ (reference sequence). The CDR3 has 14 residues. With 2 bases removed from V and 0 bases from J, the gap between germline ends came to 8 bases. The DNA of the CDR3 is TGTGCCAGCAGCTTACCTAGTAGCTCCTACGAGCAGTACTTC. It translates to CASSLPSSSYEQYF.

The chain couples TRBV15 to TRBJ1-1, with TRBD1 identical over 12 bases. The CDR3 has 17 residues. V lost 0 bases, J lost 6 bases, and 8 bases stayed unmatched. The germline CDR1 and CDR2 sequences are LNHNV and YYDKDF (reference sequence). The DNA of the CDR3 is TGTGCCACCAGCAGAGATCCCCCCGGGACAGGGGGCTCTGAAGCTTTCTTT. Translated: CATSRDPPGTGGSEAFF.

The V and J genes are TRBV4-3 and TRBJ2-3, with D perhaps matching TRBD1 or TRBD2 (6 bases each). Trimming cost V 0 bases and J 0 bases, with 22 bases left between them. Germline V CDR1 and CDR2: LGHNA, YSLEER. CDR3 size: 20 residues. The CDR3 is CASSQDLFEGGHTSTDTQYF. In nucleotides, the CDR3 is TGCGCCAGCAGCCAAGATCTTTTTGAGGGGGGCCATACTAGCACAGATACGCAGTATTTT.

V usage is TRBV18 and J usage is TRBJ2-2; D perhaps matches TRBD1 (6 bases). Germline lookup yields CDR1 KGHSH and CDR2 LQKENI. The CDR3 runs 13 residues. Trimming left V 6 bases short and J 5 bases short, with 10 bases between. Here the CDR3 reads CASSPDRTGELFF. The CDR3 nucleotides are TGTGCCAGCTCTCCTGACAGGACCGGGGAGCTGTTTTTT.

The table lists this clone with a count of one. V gene TRBV6-4 combines with J gene TRBJ2-3; 11 bases align to TRBD2. Germline V gives CDR1 MRHNA, CDR2 SNTAGT. The CDR3 consists of 15 residues. V shed 5 bases, J shed 0 bases, and the junction held 1 base outside the gene matches. This CDR3 is CASSRTSGSTDTQYF. The CDR3 bases are TGTGCCAGCAGTAGGACTAGCGGGAGCACAGATACGCAGTATTTT.

V and J are TRBV4-1 and TRBJ2-7; 7 bases match TRBD2. This CDR3 spans 16 amino acids. CDR1 and CDR2 from the germline V gene are MGHRA and YSYEKL. The V and J ends lost 2 bases and 5 bases, in that order; junction bases with no gene match: 12. The CDR3 DNA reads as TGCGCCAGCAGCCAATTCTGGACTAGAGGCCCCCACGAGCAGTACTTC. This sequence encodes CASSQFWTRGPHEQYF.

This clone appeared a few times. CDR3 nucleotide sequence: TGTGCCAGCAGTGATACGGAAGCTGAAGCTTTCTTT. Residues: CASSDTEAEAFF. J is TRBJ1-1 and V is TRBV6-1; D remains ambiguous. This CDR3 has 12 residues. The V gene's germline CDR1 is MNHNS and CDR2 SASEGT. Trimming took 3 bases from V and 6 from J, leaving 8 bases between them.

In its sample, this clone was seen once. The chain carries TRBV28 and TRBJ1-2; D unresolved. This CDR3 has 12 residues. CDR1 MDHEN and CDR2 SYDVKM come from the germline V gene. Trimming removed 3 bases at V and 7 bases at J, with 9 bases between. The CDR3 DNA sequence: TGTGCCAGCAGTTTCGACGCTGGTGGCTACACCTTC. Its translation: CASSFDAGGYTF.

The chain couples TRBV29-1 to TRBJ1-1; D uncertain. The V and J ends lost 3 bases and 3 bases respectively, with 8 bases between them. The CDR3 is 12 amino acids. The germline CDR1 and CDR2 sequences are SQVTM and ANQGSEA. CDR3 loop: CSVDPPDTEAFF. CDR3 in DNA: TGCAGCGTTGATCCGCCCGACACTGAAGCTTTCTTT.

This clone was detected a few times. V is TRBV11-2 and J is TRBJ2-7, with unresolved D. CDR3 length: 15 residues. Trimming cost V 1 base and J 2 bases, with 12 bases left between them. Germline V gene sequence: CDR1 SGHAT, CDR2 FQNNGV. DNA for the CDR3: TGTGCCAGCAGCTTAGGGACCGGACCTCCCTACGAGCAGTACTTC. It is translated as CASSLGTGPPYEQYF.

The chain is built from TRBV6-6 and TRBJ2-3; 11 bases map to TRBD2. Germline V gene lookup returns CDR1 MNHNY and CDR2 SVGAGI (reference sequence). Trimming cost V 6 bases and J 2 bases; bases outside gene matches: 4. The CDR3 is 15 residues long. As DNA, the CDR3 is TGTGCCAGCAGGTCTAGCGGGGGGCCCACAGATACGCAGTATTTT. It codes for CASRSSGGPTDTQYF.

The chain couples TRBV21-1 to TRBJ1-1; the DNA was not used to check the table's D call, TRBD1. TRBV21-1 is noted as a pseudogene. There are 17 residues in the CDR3. The CDR3 is CASSKDGGAALGTEAFF. CDR3 nucleotide sequence: TGTGCCAGCAGCAAAGATGGGGGCGCGGCTTTGGGTACTGAAGCTTTCTTT.

V is TRBV5-4 and J is TRBJ1-1; D perhaps matches TRBD1 (6 bases). Germline V CDR1 and CDR2: SGHNT, YYREEE (reference sequence). This CDR3 region has 12 residues. Trimming stripped 6 bases from V and 6 bases from J, with 12 bases between. CDR3 bases: TGTGCCAGCACAACAGGGAGCGCTGAAGCTTTCTTT. Its translation is CASTTGSAEAFF.

V gene TRBV7-8 combines with J gene TRBJ2-1; D is unresolved. Trimming took 3 bases from V and 10 from J, leaving 10 bases between them. Germline CDR1 SGHVS, CDR2 FQNEAQ. This CDR3 comprises 12 residues. The chain's CDR3 is CASSFLGREQFF. In nucleotides, the CDR3 is TGTGCCAGCAGCTTCCTTGGACGGGAGCAGTTCTTC. Based on the CDR3 plus reference TRBV7-8 and TRBJ2-1, the full variable domain is GAGVSQSPRYKVAKRGQDVALRCDPISGHVSLFWYQQALGQGPEFLTYFQNEAQLDKSGLPSDRFFAERPEGSVSTLKIQRTQQEDSAVYLCASSFLGREQFFGPGTRLTVL.

This clone was detected once. V and J are TRBV7-2 and TRBJ2-1; TRBD2 matches at 12 bases. The CDR3 covers 17 residues. In germline, CDR1 is SGHTA, CDR2 FQGNSA. Losses at the gene ends were 3 bases for V and 10 bases for J; bases not matched to a gene: 13. DNA for the CDR3: TGTGCCAGCAGCTTGGCGGGACTAGCGGGCGGGATGGGAGAGCAGTTCTTC. Translation: CASSLAGLAGGMGEQFF.

This clone was counted once. V is TRBV4-1 and J is TRBJ2-7, with TRBD1 as a possible D gene (6 bases). Germline lookup yields CDR1 MGHRA and CDR2 YSYEKL. V was cut by 0 bases and J by 3 bases, with 12 bases left in between. The CDR3 length is 15 residues. CDR3 in amino acids: CASSQESDRLYEQYV. The CDR3 nucleotides read TGCGCCAGCAGCCAAGAGAGTGACAGGCTCTACGAGCAGTACGTC.

V is TRBV9 and J is TRBJ1-3; D uncertain. The CDR3 runs 12 residues. Per germline, CDR1 SGDLS and CDR2 YYNGEE. The V end was cut by 3 bases, the J end by 4 bases, with 5 bases between. The CDR3 spells CASSDPGNTIYF. The CDR3 DNA sequence: TGTGCCAGCAGCGATCCGGGAAACACCATATATTTT.

CDR3 residues: CASSTTRAGTGELFF. CDR3 in DNA: TGTGCCAGTAGTACCACTCGGGCGGGCACCGGGGAGCTGTTTTTT. V and J are TRBV19 and TRBJ2-2, with D perhaps matching TRBD2 (5 bases). Germline lookup yields CDR1 LNHDA and CDR2 SQIVND (reference sequence). This CDR3 region has 15 residues. Trimming pared 4 bases from V and 4 bases from J, leaving 13 bases between.

This chain joins TRBV10-2 and TRBJ2-2; 12 nucleotides align to TRBD2. The J segment lost 5 bases and the V segment lost 2 bases, leaving 3 bases of the junction unmatched. CDR1 is WSHSY, CDR2 SAAADI, per germline. The CDR3 extends over 16 amino acids. The DNA of the CDR3 is TGCGCCAGCAGTGAGATCGGGACTAGCGGGACCGGGGAGCTGTTTTTT. As protein: CASSEIGTSGTGELFF.

The rearrangement joins TRBV18 to TRBJ1-4, with 7 nucleotides matching TRBD1. The V segment lost 3 bases and the J segment 7 bases; nucleotides outside the gene matches: 5. There are 14 residues in the CDR3. Germline loops: CDR1 KGHSH, CDR2 LQKENI. This CDR3 reads CASSPTGMSEKLFF. CDR3 nucleotide sequence: TGTGCCAGCTCACCGACAGGGATGAGTGAAAAACTGTTTTTT.

The CDR3 DNA follows: TGTGCCAGCAGCCCCACCGCTGAAGCTTTCTTT. Translating gives CASSPTAEAFF. The chain uses TRBV7-9 and TRBJ1-1; D is ambiguous. The CDR3 extends over 11 amino acids. Trimming left V 5 bases short and J 6 bases short, with 7 bases between. CDR1 and CDR2 from the germline V gene are SEHNR and FQNEAQ (reference sequence).

About this clone itself: Its ends do not fully match the called genes, so a read error is possible. This chain links TRBV6-5 with TRBJ1-5; TRBD1 aligns across 7 bases. The CDR3 is made up of 14 amino acids. Germline CDR1 MNHEY, CDR2 SVGAGI. CDR3 bases: TGCTCAACACATCAGGGGGGTGGCAATCAGCCCCAGCATTTT. It specifies CSTHQGGGNQPQHF.